This T cell receptor beta chain was identified in a study of T cell repertoires in cytomegalovirus infection. In the study overall: In public TCR beta signatures, there were indications of both CMV infection and matching HLA type.

Germline CDR1 reads SQVTM; CDR2 reads ANQGSEA. Trimming took off 7 bases at V and 0 bases at J, with 15 bases between the two ends. The CDR3 consists of 14 residues. Remarks on this clonotype: The antigen remains undetermined.

Study conclusions and caveats: Within the response measured ex vivo, HLA-C-restricted CMV-specific TCR beta clonotypes were dominant. Totalled public TCR beta family frequency picked out people who carried CMV plus the relevant HLA.

TCRdb redid the calling of the reads with MiXCR, one entry per CDR3 protein. The table has about 740,000 distinct CDR3 sequences, roughly a third seen once. Sequenced material: PBMCs. This receptor was taken from a human donor in good health (CMV status not recorded). Some clones in this sample may be carry-over from other donors' samples. The gene calls are TRBV29-1 and TRBJ1-1; D is unresolved. The CDR3 region is CSAGTHFMNTEAFF. CDR3 DNA: TGCAGCGCAGGTACTCACTTCATGAACACTGAAGCTTTCTTT.